This T cell receptor (beta chain) was sequenced during a study of blood T cell repertoires in COVID-19. This clone was detected ten times or more. The CDR3 consists of 13 residues. Trimming left V 4 bases short and J 7 bases short, with 8 bases between. Germline CDR1 is SNHLY and CDR2 is FYNNEI. Study processing details: For nucleated cells, counts were estimated from reference gene primer amplification. Here immunoSEQ multiplex PCR was the method, and the copy in TCRdb shows in-frame clones only, minus some. The V and J calls and clone size are taken from that table; D and trimming were inferred from the DNA. The sample shows 130,000 to 150,000 clones, about 90% of them seen only once.

The sample comprised peripheral blood. The receptor was derived from a human donor in a cohort sampled during active COVID-19. V usage is TRBV2 and J usage is TRBJ1-6, with D perhaps matching TRBD1 (5 bases). The CDR3 DNA reads TGTGCCAGCAGTGGACAGTTAAATTCACCCCTCCACTTT. It codes for CASSGQLNSPLHF.